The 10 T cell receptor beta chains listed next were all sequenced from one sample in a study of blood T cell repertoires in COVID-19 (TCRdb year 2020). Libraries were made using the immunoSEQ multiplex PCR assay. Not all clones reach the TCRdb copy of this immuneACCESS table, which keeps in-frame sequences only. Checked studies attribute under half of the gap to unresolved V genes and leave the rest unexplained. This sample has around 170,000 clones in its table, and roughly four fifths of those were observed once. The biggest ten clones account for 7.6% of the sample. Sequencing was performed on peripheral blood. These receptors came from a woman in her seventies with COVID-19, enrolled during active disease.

CDR3 amino acids: CASSSGDTQYF. In DNA, the CDR3 is TGTGCCAGCAGCTCGGGAGATACGCAGTATTTT. V is TRBV11-3 and J is TRBJ2-3; D gene ambiguous. The germline V and J ends were trimmed by 4 bases and 5 bases, with 4 bases remaining between them. Germline V gene data show CDR1 as SGHNT and CDR2 as YENEEA. CDR3 size: 11 residues.

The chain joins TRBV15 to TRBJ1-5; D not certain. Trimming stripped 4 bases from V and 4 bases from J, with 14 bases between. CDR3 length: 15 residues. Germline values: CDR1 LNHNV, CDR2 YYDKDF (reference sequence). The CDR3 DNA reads TGTGCCACCAGCACAGGCCCGGGAACAAATCAGCCCCAGCATTTT. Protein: CATSTGPGTNQPQHF.

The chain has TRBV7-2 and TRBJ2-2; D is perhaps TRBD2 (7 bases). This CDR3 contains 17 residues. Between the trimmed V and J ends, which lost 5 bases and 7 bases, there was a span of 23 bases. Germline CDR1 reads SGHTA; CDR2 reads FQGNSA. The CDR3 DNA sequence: TGTGCCAGCAGCCCGATCGGGGGGCAAAAAGGGATCGGGGAGCTGTTTTTT. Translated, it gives CASSPIGGQKGIGELFF.

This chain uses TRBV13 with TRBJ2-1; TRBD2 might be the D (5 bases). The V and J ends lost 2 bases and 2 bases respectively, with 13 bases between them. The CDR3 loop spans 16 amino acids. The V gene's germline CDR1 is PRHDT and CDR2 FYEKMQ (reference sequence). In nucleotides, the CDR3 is TGTGCCAGCAGCTTATCCGGGGTCGGCACCTACAATGAGCAGTTCTTC. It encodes CASSLSGVGTYNEQFF.

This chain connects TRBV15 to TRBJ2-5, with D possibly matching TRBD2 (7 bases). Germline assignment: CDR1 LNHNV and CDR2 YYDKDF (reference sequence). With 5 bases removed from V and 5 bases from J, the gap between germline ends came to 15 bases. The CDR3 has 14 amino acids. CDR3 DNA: TGTGCCACCAGCCTTGGGGGGGCGAGGGAGACCCAGTACTTC. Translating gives CATSLGGARETQYF. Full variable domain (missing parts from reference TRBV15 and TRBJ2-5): DAMVIQNPRYQVTQFGKPVTLSCSQTLNHNVMYWYQQKSSQAPKLLFHYYDKDFNNEADTPDNFQSRRPNTSFCFLDIRSPGLGDTAMYLCATSLGGARETQYFGPGTRLLVL.

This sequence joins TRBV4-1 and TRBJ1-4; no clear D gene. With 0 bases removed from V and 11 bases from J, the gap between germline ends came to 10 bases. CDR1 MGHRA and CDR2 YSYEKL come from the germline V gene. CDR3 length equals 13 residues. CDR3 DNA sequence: TGCGCCAGCAGCCAAGATCGCTTCGGGAAACTGTTTTTT. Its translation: CASSQDRFGKLFF.

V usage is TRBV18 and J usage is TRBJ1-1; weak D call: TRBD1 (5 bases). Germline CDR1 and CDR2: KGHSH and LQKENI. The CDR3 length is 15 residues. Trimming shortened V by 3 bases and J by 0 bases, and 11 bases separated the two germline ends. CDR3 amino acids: CASSPQAGLNTEAFF. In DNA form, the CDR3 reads TGTGCCAGCTCACCTCAAGCAGGGCTGAACACTGAAGCTTTCTTT. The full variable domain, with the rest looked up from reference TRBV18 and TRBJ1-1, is NAGVMQNPRHLVRRRGQEARLRCSPMKGHSHVYWYRQLPEEGLKFMVYLQKENIIDESGMPKERFSAEFPKEGPSILRIQQVVRGDSAAYFCASSPQAGLNTEAFFGQGTRLTVV.

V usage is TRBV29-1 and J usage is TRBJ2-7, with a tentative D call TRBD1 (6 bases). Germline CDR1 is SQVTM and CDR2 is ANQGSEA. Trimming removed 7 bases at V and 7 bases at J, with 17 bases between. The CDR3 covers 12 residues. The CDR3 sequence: CSAADSRMEQYF. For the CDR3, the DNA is TGCAGCGCTGCGGACAGCCGAATGGAGCAGTACTTC.

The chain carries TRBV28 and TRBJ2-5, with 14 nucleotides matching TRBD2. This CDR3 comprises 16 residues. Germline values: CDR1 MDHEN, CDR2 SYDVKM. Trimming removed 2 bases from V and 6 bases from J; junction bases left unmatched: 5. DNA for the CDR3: TGTGCCAGCAGTTTAAGGGGACTAGCGGGAGTAAAGACCCAGTACTTC. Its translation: CASSLRGLAGVKTQYF.

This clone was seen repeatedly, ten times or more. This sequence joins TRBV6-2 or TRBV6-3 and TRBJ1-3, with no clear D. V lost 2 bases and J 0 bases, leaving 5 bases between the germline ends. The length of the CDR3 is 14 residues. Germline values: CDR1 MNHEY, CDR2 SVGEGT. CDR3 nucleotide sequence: TGTGCCAGCAGTTACACCGGCTCTGGAAACACCATATATTTT. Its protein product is CASSYTGSGNTIYF.